This record covers a single T cell receptor beta chain. Germline values: CDR1 KGHSH, CDR2 LQKENI. The CDR3 extends over 16 amino acids. V was clipped by 2 bases and J by 7 bases; unmatched bases: 10. Here immunoSEQ multiplex PCR was the method, and the copy in TCRdb shows in-frame clones only, minus some. The sample records roughly 98,000 clones, more than 85% being singletons. This record comes from a study of control samples from healthy donors and cancer patients. Material for sequencing was blood. This rearrangement joins TRBV18 to TRBJ2-1; 8 positions match TRBD1. This clonotype originated in a man between 18 and 29 years old in good health. The CDR3 loop reads CASSPISGQGTNEQFF. CDR3 sequence (DNA): TGTGCCAGCTCACCAATCTCAGGACAGGGTACGAATGAGCAGTTCTTC.